The 30 T cell receptor beta chains listed next were all sequenced from one sample in a study of T cells in Graves' hyperthyroidism and ophthalmopathy (dated by TCRdb to between 2019 and 2020). Libraries were prepared through multiplex PCR. The instrument given in TCRdb is Illumina HiSeq 2000. Amplification of TCR beta CDR3 regions was carried out from RNA transcripts. The first round of RT-PCR for the TCR CDR3 was performed with the HTBI primer set and the Qiagen OneStep RT-PCR kit. TCRdb reprocessing: public reads trimmed at Q25 with fastp, clones called with MiXCR, in-frame beta chains kept. CDR3 protein sequences are deduplicated, and each keeps its most common genes and DNA. The sample table records about 570,000 distinct CDR3 sequences; around 45% of these occur just once. The leading ten clones occupy under 20% of the sample. The sample consisted of peripheral blood or thyroid tissue (not recorded which). All receptors derive from an adult woman with Graves' disease, either hyperthyroidism or ophthalmopathy (not recorded which).

At least ten counts were recorded for this clonotype. The rearrangement joins TRBV5-1 to TRBJ2-3; D possibly uses TRBD1 or TRBD2 (5 bases each). Deletions cut 5 bases from V and 14 bases from J, with 15 bases between. CDR3 length equals 11 residues. The V gene's germline CDR1 is SGHRS and CDR2 YFSETQ. CDR3 DNA sequence: TGCGCCAGCAGATCACGGGACCGACCGTATTTT. Translated, it gives CASRSRDRPYF.

With respect to this clonotype: Since a much larger clone is just one base distant, this may be a read error. The chain carries TRBV9 and TRBJ1-5; D not certain. Germline CDR1 is SGDLS and CDR2 is YYNGEE. This CDR3 is 14 amino acids long. Between the trimmed V and J ends, which lost 5 bases and 9 bases, there was a span of 18 bases. This CDR3 reads CASSSPGTRVPQHF. For the CDR3, the DNA is TGTGCCAGCAGTTCTCCGGGTACTAGAGTGCCCCAGCATTTT. Together with reference TRBV9 and TRBJ1-5, the CDR3 gives the full variable domain: DSGVTQTPKHLITATGQRVTLRCSPRSGDLSVYWYQQSLDQGLQFLIQYYNGEERAKGNILERFSAQQFPDLHSELNLSSLELGDSALYFCASSSPGTRVPQHFGDGTRLSIL.

This clonotype occurred a few times. The V call is TRBV2, the J call TRBJ2-1, with 8 nucleotides matching TRBD1. The germline gives CDR1 SNHLY, CDR2 FYNNEI. The CDR3 runs to 13 residues. V lost 6 bases to trimming and J lost 7 bases; unmatched junction nucleotides: 5. CDR3 region: CASRWTGRNEQFF. In DNA, the CDR3 is TGTGCCAGCAGGTGGACAGGGAGGAATGAGCAGTTCTTC.

The chain recombines TRBV6-5 with TRBJ1-2, with D possibly being TRBD1 (5 bases). CDR1 is MNHEY and CDR2 is SVGAGI in the germline V gene. The CDR3 length is 13 residues. With 5 bases removed from V and 4 bases from J, the gap between germline ends came to 11 bases. In DNA form, the CDR3 reads TGTGCCAGCAGTCACGGGGGTGGCTATGGCTACACCTTC. Amino acids: CASSHGGGYGYTF.

This clonotype was seen once. The V gene is TRBV2, the J gene TRBJ2-5; D perhaps matches TRBD2 (6 bases). CDR3 length equals 17 residues. Germline CDR1 reads SNHLY; CDR2 reads FYNNEI. Trimming stripped 2 bases from V and 5 bases from J, with 21 bases between. CDR3 region: CASSEFGEERKRETQYF. CDR3 in DNA: TGTGCCAGCAGTGAATTTGGGGAGGAGCGGAAGAGGGAGACCCAGTACTTC.

This sequence joins TRBV20-1 and TRBJ1-5, with no clear D. The CDR3 consists of 12 residues. The germline gives CDR1 DFQATT, CDR2 SNEGSKA (reference sequence). V was clipped by 2 bases and J by 12 bases, with 14 bases between them. This CDR3 is CSARLLAANQHF. The CDR3 DNA reads TGCAGTGCTAGACTCCTGGCAGCTAACCAGCATTTT.

CDR3: CASMGNRYEQYF. The DNA of the CDR3 is TGTGCCAGTATGGGGAACAGGTACGAGCAGTACTTC. This sequence joins TRBV19 and TRBJ2-7; D is perhaps TRBD1 (5 bases). Germline lookup yields CDR1 LNHDA and CDR2 SQIVND (reference sequence). CDR3 size: 12 residues. Deletions cut 7 bases from V and 4 bases from J, with 11 bases between.

In its sample, this clonotype was seen a few times. Germline and junction disagree at one end, which may indicate a read error. The rearrangement links TRBV7-9 to TRBJ2-7; TRBD2 matches at 9 bases. Germline values: CDR1 SEHNR, CDR2 FQNEAQ (reference sequence). This CDR3 has 16 residues. This chain's CDR3 is CASSGTGTSRTGELYF. DNA for the CDR3: TGTGCCAGCAGTGGTACCGGGACTAGCAGAACCGGGGAGCTGTACTTC.

This clonotype appeared many times. This chain connects TRBV2 to TRBJ2-5; TRBD2 matches at 7 bases. Trimming at V came to 7 bases and at J to 4 bases, leaving 3 bases not matched to a gene. The CDR3 has 12 amino acids. Germline CDR1 is SNHLY and CDR2 is FYNNEI. CDR3 region: CASKIAGETQYF. Here the CDR3 DNA reads TGTGCCAGCAAAATAGCGGGAGAGACCCAGTACTTC. Filled out from reference TRBV2 and TRBJ2-5, the complete variable domain reads EPEVTQTPSHQVTQMGQEVILRCVPISNHLYFYWYRQILGQKVEFLVSFYNNEISEKSEIFDDQFSVERPDGSNFTLKIRSTKLEDSAMYFCASKIAGETQYFGPGTRLLVL.

The chain uses TRBV10-3 and TRBJ2-7; 12 bases align to TRBD2. CDR1 is ENHRY and CDR2 is SYGVKD in the germline V gene. The CDR3 has 17 residues. J gave up 4 bases and V 3 bases, and 10 bases lay outside the gene matches. The CDR3 protein is CAISDTNPGTSGYEQYF. CDR3 nucleotides: TGTGCCATCAGTGATACCAATCCCGGGACTAGCGGGTACGAGCAGTACTTC.

The V call is TRBV2, the J call TRBJ2-7, with 10 bases lining up with TRBD1. V lost 4 bases to trimming and J lost 6 bases; unmatched junction nucleotides: 6. The germline V gene encodes CDR1 SNHLY and CDR2 FYNNEI. The CDR3 has 14 residues. In nucleotides, the CDR3 is TGTGCCAGCAGTGGAGGGACAGGGGTTGGCGAGCAGTACTTC. It specifies CASSGGTGVGEQYF.

This clonotype was seen many times. The chain carries TRBV10-1 and TRBJ1-1; D perhaps matches TRBD1 (5 bases). The germline V gene has CDR1 WNHNN and CDR2 SYGVQD (reference sequence). CDR3 size: 16 residues. V gave up 0 bases and J gave up 0 bases, with 11 bases separating them. The CDR3 reads CASSESHDRVNTEAFF. CDR3 in DNA: TGCGCCAGCAGTGAGTCTCATGACAGAGTGAACACTGAAGCTTTCTTT.

This clonotype was recorded many times. This chain uses TRBV2 with TRBJ2-5, with TRBD2 matching 7 bases. Germline lookup yields CDR1 SNHLY and CDR2 FYNNEI. J was trimmed by 1 base and V by 7 bases; bases with no gene match: 9. This CDR3 contains 15 residues. The CDR3 protein is CASTSWTRTQETQYF. In DNA, the CDR3 is TGTGCCAGCACCTCTTGGACTAGAACCCAAGAGACCCAGTACTTC.

The table lists this clonotype with many counts. The V gene is TRBV7-9, the J gene TRBJ2-5; TRBD2 aligns across 8 bases. The trim removed 5 bases at V and 7 bases at J, leaving 9 bases unmatched. The CDR3 is made up of 14 amino acids. Looked up from germline, CDR1 is SEHNR and CDR2 is FQNEAQ (reference sequence). The CDR3 loop reads CASSQVPREGTQYF. The CDR3 DNA is TGTGCCAGCAGCCAAGTTCCCCGGGAGGGGACCCAGTACTTC.

This clonotype was seen more than once but under ten times. Sequence at one end of the junction differs from germline and may be a read error. V gene TRBV7-9 combines with J gene TRBJ2-7; 10 bases match TRBD1. Germline-derived CDR1 and CDR2 are SEHNR and FQNEAQ (reference sequence). The CDR3 loop spans 18 amino acids. CDR3 region: CASSQAPNWGTGAYEQYF. The CDR3 region has the DNA TGCGCCAGCAGCCAAGCACCTAACTGGGGGACAGGGGCCTACGAGCAGTACTTC.

This clonotype was counted ten times or more. This sequence joins TRBV14 and TRBJ1-1, with D possibly TRBD1 on 6 matching bases. Germline values: CDR1 SGHDN, CDR2 FVKESK. The ends were cut back, 2 bases at V and 4 bases at J, with 11 bases in the middle. This CDR3 is built from 14 residues. The CDR3 DNA reads TGTGCCAGCAGCCAACGGGGGCCGGTCACTGAAGCTTTCTTT. As protein: CASSQRGPVTEAFF.

V usage is TRBV20-1 and J usage is TRBJ1-1; D remains unclear. The germline gives CDR1 DFQATT, CDR2 SNEGSKA (reference sequence). The CDR3 has 11 residues. V was pared by 1 base and J by 7 bases, with 7 bases between. The CDR3 DNA reads TGCAGTGCTAGAGGCAGCCTTGAAGCTTTCTTT. This sequence encodes CSARGSLEAFF.

This chain uses TRBV20-1 with TRBJ1-3, with a weak D call TRBD1 (6 bases). This CDR3 has 14 residues. Germline V CDR1 and CDR2: DFQATT, SNEGSKA (reference sequence). V lost 2 bases to trimming and J lost 7 bases, with 15 bases between them. DNA of the CDR3: TGCAGTGCTAGAAGAACAGGGCTTACGAACACCATATATTTT. Translating it yields CSARRTGLTNTIYF.

The genes are TRBV19 and TRBJ1-1, with 12 bases identical to TRBD1. With V trimmed by 10 bases and J by 5 bases, 8 bases remained unmatched. Germline-derived CDR1 and CDR2 are LNHDA and SQIVND (reference sequence). This CDR3 comprises 14 residues. The CDR3 region is CATNRDRGLTEAFF. CDR3 in DNA: TGTGCCACCAACCGGGACAGGGGGCTTACTGAAGCTTTCTTT.

V and J are TRBV7-6 and TRBJ2-7; unclear D gene. The CDR3 length is 15 residues. Between the trimmed V and J ends, which lost 0 bases and 3 bases, there was a span of 12 bases. Germline-derived CDR1 and CDR2 are SGHVS and FNYEAQ. Here the CDR3 DNA reads TGTGCCAGCAGCTTAGCCGGGTTCAACCTCTACGAGCAGTACTTC. Translating gives CASSLAGFNLYEQYF.

V and J are TRBV30 and TRBJ2-6; 8 bases align to TRBD2. The J segment lost 1 base and the V segment lost 3 bases, leaving 11 bases of the junction unmatched. The germline V gene encodes CDR1 GTSNPN and CDR2 SVGIG (reference sequence). This CDR3 region has 18 residues. The CDR3 region has the DNA TGTGCCTGGAGAGGACTAGCATCCCGATTATCTGGGGCCAACGTCCTGACTTTC. Translation gives CAWRGLASRLSGANVLTF.

The V call is TRBV7-7, the J call TRBJ2-2, with 8 bases identical to TRBD2. Germline lookup yields CDR1 SSHAT and CDR2 FNYEAQ (reference sequence). The CDR3 is made up of 14 amino acids. CDR3 sequence (DNA): TGTGCTAAGGTAGCGGGAAGGGGCACCGGGGAGCTGTTTTTT. It codes for CAKVAGRGTGELFF.

This clonotype was counted at least ten times. The J gene is TRBJ1-6, the V gene TRBV4-1; tentatively, D is TRBD1 (5 bases). The CDR3 consists of 17 residues. Germline CDR1 MGHRA, CDR2 YSYEKL. V gave up 1 base and J gave up 9 bases, with 19 bases separating them. CDR3 in amino acids: CASSQGAGGGRGSPLHF. In DNA form, the CDR3 reads TGCGCCAGCAGCCAAGGGGCCGGTGGGGGGAGGGGTTCACCCCTCCACTTT.

This clonotype was counted only a few times. This sequence joins TRBV7-2 and TRBJ1-3, with 7 bases that match TRBD1. Germline V gene data show CDR1 as SGHTA and CDR2 as FQGNSA. The CDR3 is 14 amino acids. J was trimmed by 4 bases and V by 5 bases; bases with no gene match: 5. The CDR3 nucleotides are TGTGCCAGCAGCATCGGGACAGTCGGAAACACCATATATTTT. It yields the protein CASSIGTVGNTIYF.

V usage is TRBV7-2 and J usage is TRBJ1-2; the match to TRBD1 covers 8 bases. V gave up 5 bases and J gave up 4 bases; unmatched junction bases: 6. The germline V gene encodes CDR1 SGHTA and CDR2 FQGNSA. This CDR3 contains 14 residues. The CDR3 DNA reads as TGTGCCAGCAGCCTCCGGACAGGGCTCTATGGCTACACCTTC. Residues: CASSLRTGLYGYTF.

This clonotype was observed a few times. The CDR3: CAWTTGGNQPQHF. The CDR3 region has the DNA TGTGCCTGGACCACCGGGGGAAATCAGCCCCAGCATTTT. V is TRBV30 and J is TRBJ1-5; D may be TRBD1 (5 bases). V dropped 4 bases and J dropped 4 bases, with 11 bases sitting between them. This CDR3 contains 13 residues. The germline gives CDR1 GTSNPN, CDR2 SVGIG (reference sequence).

This chain links TRBV2 with TRBJ1-1; D may be TRBD1 (5 bases). CDR3 length: 16 residues. CDR1 and CDR2 from the germline V gene are SNHLY and FYNNEI. V lost 2 bases to trimming and J lost 4 bases, with 17 bases between them. This chain's CDR3 is CASSESPGRRATEAFF. The CDR3 coding sequence is TGTGCCAGCAGTGAATCACCAGGGAGACGGGCCACTGAAGCTTTCTTT.

The chain recombines TRBV2 with TRBJ1-5, with 7 nucleotides matching TRBD1. Per germline, CDR1 SNHLY and CDR2 FYNNEI. CDR3 length equals 11 residues. With V trimmed by 5 bases and J by 8 bases, 0 bases remained unmatched. The CDR3 coding sequence is TGTGCCAGCAGTACAGGGGAGCCCCAGCATTTT. It yields the protein CASSTGEPQHF.

This clonotype came up many times. The rearrangement links TRBV19 to TRBJ1-5; 7 nucleotides match TRBD1. CDR3 length: 15 residues. Germline CDR1 and CDR2: LNHDA and SQIVND (reference sequence). V lost 7 bases to trimming and J lost 6 bases; unmatched junction nucleotides: 12. CDR3 coding DNA: TGTGCCAGTACCCTAAGACAGGGAATCGCTCAGCCCCAGCATTTT. Its protein product is CASTLRQGIAQPQHF.

A note on this clonotype: Since a much larger clone is just one base distant, this may be a read error. This sequence joins TRBV10-3 and TRBJ2-2, with 8 bases fitting TRBD2. The V segment lost 3 bases and the J segment 6 bases; nucleotides outside the gene matches: 9. There are 16 residues in the CDR3. Looked up from germline, CDR1 is ENHRY and CDR2 is SYGVKD. CDR3: CAISESSSGIAGELFF. DNA for the CDR3: TGTGCCATCAGTGAAAGTAGTAGCGGGATCGCCGGGGAGCTGTTTTTT.